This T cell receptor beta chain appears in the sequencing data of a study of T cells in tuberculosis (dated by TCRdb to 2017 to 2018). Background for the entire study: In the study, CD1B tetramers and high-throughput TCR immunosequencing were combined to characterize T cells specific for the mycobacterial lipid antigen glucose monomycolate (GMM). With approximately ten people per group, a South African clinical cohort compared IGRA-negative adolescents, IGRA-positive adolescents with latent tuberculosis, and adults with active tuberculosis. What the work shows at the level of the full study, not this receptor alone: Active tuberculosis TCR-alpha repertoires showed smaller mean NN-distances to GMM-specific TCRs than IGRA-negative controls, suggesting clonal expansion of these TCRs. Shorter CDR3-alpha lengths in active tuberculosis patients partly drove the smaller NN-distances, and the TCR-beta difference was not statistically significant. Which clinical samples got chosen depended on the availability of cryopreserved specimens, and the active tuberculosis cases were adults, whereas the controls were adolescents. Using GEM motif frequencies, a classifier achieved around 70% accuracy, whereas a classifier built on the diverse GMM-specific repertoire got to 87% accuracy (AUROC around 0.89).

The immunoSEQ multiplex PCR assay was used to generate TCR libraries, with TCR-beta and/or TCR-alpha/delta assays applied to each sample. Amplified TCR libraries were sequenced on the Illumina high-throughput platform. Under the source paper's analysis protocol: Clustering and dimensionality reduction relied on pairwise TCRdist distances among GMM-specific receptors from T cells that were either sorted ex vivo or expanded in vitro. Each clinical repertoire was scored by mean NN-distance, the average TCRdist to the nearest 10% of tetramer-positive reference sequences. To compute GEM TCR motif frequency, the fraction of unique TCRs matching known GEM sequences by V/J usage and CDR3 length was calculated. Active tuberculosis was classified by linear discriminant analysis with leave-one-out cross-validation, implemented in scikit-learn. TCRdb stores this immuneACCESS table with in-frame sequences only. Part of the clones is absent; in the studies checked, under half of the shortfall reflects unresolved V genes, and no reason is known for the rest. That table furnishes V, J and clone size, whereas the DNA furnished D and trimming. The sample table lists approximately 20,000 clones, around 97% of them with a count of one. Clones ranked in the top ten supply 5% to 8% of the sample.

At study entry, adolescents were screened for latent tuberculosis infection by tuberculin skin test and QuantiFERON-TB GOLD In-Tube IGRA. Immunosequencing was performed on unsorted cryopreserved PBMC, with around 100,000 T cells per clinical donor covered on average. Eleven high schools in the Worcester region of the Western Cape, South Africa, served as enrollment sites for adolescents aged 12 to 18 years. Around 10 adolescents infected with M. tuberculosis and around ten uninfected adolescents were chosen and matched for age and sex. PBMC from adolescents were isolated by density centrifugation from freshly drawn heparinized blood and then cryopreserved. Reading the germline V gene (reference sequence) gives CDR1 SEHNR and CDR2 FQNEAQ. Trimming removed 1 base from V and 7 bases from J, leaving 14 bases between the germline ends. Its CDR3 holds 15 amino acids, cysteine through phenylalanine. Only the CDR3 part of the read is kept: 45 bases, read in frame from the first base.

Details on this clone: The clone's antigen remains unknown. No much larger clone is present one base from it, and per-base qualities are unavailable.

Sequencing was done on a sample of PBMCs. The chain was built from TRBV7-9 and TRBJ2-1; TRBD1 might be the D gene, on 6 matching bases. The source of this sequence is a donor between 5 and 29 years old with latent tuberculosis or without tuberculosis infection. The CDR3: CASSLGRQRGNEQFF. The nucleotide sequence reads TGTGCCAGCAGCTTAGGACGCCAAAGGGGGAATGAGCAGTTCTTC.